This TCR beta chain derives from a study of post-analysis software for immune sequencing data. Overall study findings and caveats: Four to six TRBV segments were more frequent in patients than controls; TRBV5-6, TRBV5-1 and TRBV20-1 belonged to this group.

V was pared by 10 bases and J by 2 bases, with 13 bases between. Per germline, CDR1 SGHRS and CDR2 YFSETQ. There are 13 residues in the CDR3. This clonotype has a handful of counts. Its cognate antigen is unknown. cDNA libraries of TCR beta carried unique molecular identifiers. Each CDR3 protein gets one entry after TCRdb re-called the PCR reads with MiXCR. The sample holds more than 450,000 distinct CDR3 sequences, roughly two fifths seen once. The gene calls are TRBV5-1 and TRBJ1-5, with D tentatively TRBD1 (5 bases). This TCR derives from a girl aged 5 to 17 with multiple sclerosis. Sample: blood. This CDR3 reads CARRGLCNQPQHF. CDR3 nucleotides: TGCGCCCGAAGGGGACTTTGCAATCAGCCCCAGCATTTT.